This TCR beta chain originates from a study of cytomegalovirus exposure and HLA in healthy donors (dated by TCRdb to 2017 to 2019). In terms of the full investigation: According to a later analysis, the roughly 120 validation repertoires were produced on the same platform as the 666 repertoires of the first cohort. The study aimed to test whether signatures of past pathogen exposure could be identified by cataloging public T cell receptors. A separate validation cohort of 100 to 150 different subjects was used in addition to the roughly 620-subject first cohort. High-throughput TCR immunosequencing, statistical association of individual TCRs with disease status, and machine learning were combined to predict cytomegalovirus infection status. What the research found in general, with its limitations: Most TCR sequences were observed very rarely across donors, whereas some public TCRs were present in many individuals. In a later analysis, TCRs clustered in the first cohort were found to also tend to co-occur in the approximately 120 validation repertoires, with over 90% of cluster scores above 0. The classifier was reported to diagnose cytomegalovirus status with high specificity and sensitivity in both the original and validation cohorts. According to the authors, the approach could potentially be generalized to other disease states and immunological phenotypes. A total of 150 to 200 TCR beta chains were listed by the study as associated with cytomegalovirus. A few of the identified cytomegalovirus-associated TCR beta chains were confirmed in vitro to be specific for cytomegalovirus antigens. All 130 or so repertoires were used to score co-occurrence in the validation cohort in a later analysis, because that analysis had no HLA typing for the cohort.

Library method: the immunoSEQ multiplex PCR assay. Per the original workflow: A statistical classification framework was built to diagnose cytomegalovirus status from the catalog of TCR beta chain sequences. TCRdb holds this immuneACCESS table with in-frame rearrangements only. Some clones are missing; in checked studies, unresolved V genes explain under half, and the rest has no known cause. That table furnishes V, J and clone size, whereas the DNA furnished D and trimming. Within this sample are some 120,000 clones, with 70% to 90% of them counted one time only. The ten largest clones capture approximately 2% of the sample. The donors belonged to the validation cohort of about 120 subjects, which was separate from the approximately 700-subject first cohort. The cysteine opens and the phenylalanine closes a CDR3 of 15 amino acids. The CDR3 DNA has 45 bases and is translated from base 1. In the germline V gene, CDR1 corresponds to KGHSH and CDR2 to LQKENI. Compared with germline, V lacks 3 bases and J lacks 3 bases; bases without a gene match: 4.

As concerns this clone: There is no known antigen for this receptor. Within one base of it there is no much larger clone, and no base qualities were kept.

The chain employs TRBV18 and TRBJ2-2; 7 central bases correspond to TRBD2. The clonotype was recovered from a woman aged 18-29 years in good health and CMV-seronegative. Sequenced sample: PBMCs. The DNA sequence follows: TGTGCCAGCTCACCGGGACTAAAAGACACCGGGGAGCTGTTTTTT. Translation gives CASSPGLKDTGELFF.